Included here is one T cell receptor (beta chain) sequence, with context. The antigen is undetermined. This record belongs to a study of cytomegalovirus exposure and HLA in healthy donors. Findings of the study overall: Roughly even sequencing depth across donors was the assumption behind the presence/absence analyses. It was reported that the classifier diagnosed cytomegalovirus status with high specificity and sensitivity in both the original and validation cohorts. In a later analysis, an Asian-associated ancestry cluster reportedly showed fewer N-insertions than the roughly 650-donor mean.

With 60 Vbeta and 13 Jbeta primers, the PCR was carried out. The table came from immunoSEQ multiplex PCR; TCRdb's copy has only in-frame clones and leaves some out. The sample totals 95,000 to 150,000 clones. V lost 3 bases, J lost 0 bases, and 11 bases lay in between. The CDR3 is 15 residues long. CDR1 is SGDLS, CDR2 YYNGEE, per germline. This sequence joins TRBV9 and TRBJ2-3; tentatively, D is TRBD2 (6 bases). Specimen: PBMCs. The receptor comes from a man in his late teens or twenties in good health and CMV-seronegative. CDR3 DNA sequence: TGTGCCAGCAGCGCTCGCGGGATCAGCACAGATACGCAGTATTTT. It encodes CASSARGISTDTQYF.